The 5 T cell receptor beta chains below come from one sample, sequenced in a study of post-analysis software for immune sequencing data. Study-level points and caveats: In patients, TRBV5-6, TRBV5-1 and TRBV20-1 belonged to roughly 5 TRBV segments found more frequently than in controls.

The library was made from cDNA and included unique molecular identifiers. Each CDR3 protein gets one entry after TCRdb re-called the PCR reads with MiXCR. The sample lists roughly 700,000 distinct CDR3 sequences; roughly 29% were seen once. Their antigens are not known. Sequencing used blood. The origin of the receptors is a girl aged 5-17 years with multiple sclerosis.

The sample holds a few counts of this clonotype. The chain recombines TRBV28 with TRBJ1-6; D remains unclear. Trimming pared 5 bases from V and 7 bases from J, leaving 12 bases between. From germline, CDR1 is MDHEN and CDR2 SYDVKM. This CDR3 has 14 amino acids. The DNA for the CDR3 is TGTGCCAGCAGTCCCCCTTTGATGAATTCACCCCTCCACTTT. Its protein product is CASSPPLMNSPLHF. The full variable domain, completed using reference TRBV28 and TRBJ1-6, is DVKVTQSSRYLVKRTGEKVFLECVQDMDHENMFWYRQDPGLGLRLIYFSYDVKMKEKGDIPEGYSVSREKKERFSLILESASTNQTSMYLCASSPPLMNSPLHFGNGTRLTVT.

There are many counts of this clonotype. The rearrangement joins TRBV4-1 to TRBJ2-7, with 10 nucleotides matching TRBD1. V was clipped by 4 bases and J by 5 bases; unmatched bases: 5. This CDR3 region has 14 residues. Germline values: CDR1 MGHRA, CDR2 YSYEKL. The CDR3 bases are TGCGCCAGCAGCCTCCGGGACAGGGGCCACGAGCAGTACTTC. Protein: CASSLRDRGHEQYF.

The V call is TRBV29-1, the J call TRBJ2-5, with D possibly matching TRBD1 (5 bases). V was cut by 6 bases and J by 4 bases, with 12 bases left in between. The CDR3 sequence is 12 residues long. Per germline, CDR1 SQVTM and CDR2 ANQGSEA. The CDR3 bases are TGCAGCGTCGGCAGGGTCGCAGAGACCCAGTACTTC. Translating it yields CSVGRVAETQYF.

The chain joins TRBV20-1 to TRBJ1-4; TRBD1 might be the D (5 bases). Germline V gene data show CDR1 as DFQATT and CDR2 as SNEGSKA (reference sequence). The V end was cut by 6 bases, the J end by 13 bases, with 24 bases between. This CDR3 is built from 14 residues. As DNA, the CDR3 is TGCAGTGCCCCCCACTTCTCGGGCCAGGGTAGACTGTTTTTT. This translates into CSAPHFSGQGRLFF.

In its sample, this clonotype was seen a few times. The rearrangement joins TRBV4-1 to TRBJ1-2, with D possibly matching TRBD1 (5 bases). With 0 bases removed from V and 7 bases from J, the gap between germline ends came to 9 bases. The length of the CDR3 is 13 residues. CDR1 MGHRA and CDR2 YSYEKL come from the germline V gene. The CDR3 bases are TGCGCCAGCAGCCAAGAGGGGGTTGGTGGCTACACCTTC. Translation gives CASSQEGVGGYTF.